This entry describes one T cell receptor beta chain. Its binding antigen is unknown. There are no base qualities to consult, and no much larger clone falls within one base. From the cysteine up to the phenylalanine, the CDR3 has a length of 12 residues. The retained sequence is limited to the CDR3, 36 bases, with the frame set at the first base. The germline V gene supplies CDR1 ENHRY and CDR2 SYGVKD. The junction shows trimming of 4 bases on V and 7 bases on J, and the gene matches do not reach 1 base of it. The data derive from a study of blood T cell repertoires in COVID-19 (TCRdb year 2020). In terms of the full investigation: Samples from collaborators originated in the United States, Italy and Spain and spanned both the acute and convalescent phases of COVID-19. The material from the prospective study consisted of cDNA or gDNA derived from T cells, B-cell-depleted T cells, or PBMCs. Deeply sampled blood TCRbeta repertoires from subjects exposed to, actively infected with, or recovered from COVID-19 were included in the dataset. The repertoires were made available in a free public database intended to serve as a resource for research on the immune response to SARS-CoV-2. The samples were drawn from the first 160 participants of the ongoing ImmuneRACE study and from 1,254 subjects provided by 6 global collaborators. A de-identified subject ID, COVID-19 status, age in years and sex were almost always included in the sample metadata. Where available, HLA class I and class II types were obtained from metadata supplied by the sample provider rather than from assay-based typing. The full study reports these points: The amount of clinical and demographic metadata varied by source and participant and was provided uncurated.

In the prospective study, participants were roughly 18 to 100 years old, resided in about 25 geographic areas of the United States, and were enrolled through a virtual design. In the prospective study, participants were assigned to cohorts based on the clinical history participants reported in a screening survey and a study questionnaire. Recovered participants in ImmuneRACE Cohort 3 were defined by two consecutive negative NP/OP PCR tests, clearance by a healthcare professional, or resolution of symptoms. Each participant in the prospective study had whole blood, serum and a nasopharyngeal or oropharyngeal swab collected by mobile phlebotomists. Additional blood draws and questionnaires over an approximately 2-month period could optionally be provided by prospective study participants. Prospective study blood samples were shipped either frozen or at room temperature before DNA extraction. TCRbeta CDR3 regions were amplified from genomic DNA by means of the immunoSEQ Assay, a bias-controlled multiplex PCR. The authors' pipeline ran thus. The number of nucleated cells in each sample was estimated from the amplification of reference gene primers within the assay. To quantify the absolute abundance of each unique TCRbeta CDR3 rearrangement, sequence reads were collapsed and filtered. For each sample, productive Simpson clonality was calculated as the square root of Simpson's diversity index across productive rearrangements. The table comes from immuneACCESS by way of TCRdb, which keeps in-frame sequences with V and J called. Part of the clones is missing from these tables; in studies checked, under half for an unresolved V gene and the rest for unknown reasons. The V and J calls and clone size are taken from that table; D and trimming were inferred from the DNA. The sample contains approximately 350,000 clones, around 83% of them found a single time. Of the sample, approximately 5.4% is held by the ten largest clones.

Here the chain combines TRBV10-3 and TRBJ1-2; 9 bases in the junction line up with TRBD1. The sample consisted of PBMCs or T cells enriched from blood (not recorded which). This receptor was taken from a woman in her forties or fifties who had recovered from COVID-19. The base sequence is TGTGCCATCAGTGTGGACAGGGGTGGCTACACCTTC. It translates as CAISVDRGGYTF.